Presented here are 21 T cell receptor beta chains from one specimen sequenced in a study of T cells in Graves' hyperthyroidism and ophthalmopathy. Template material for amplifying TCR beta CDR3 regions consisted of RNA transcripts. The HTBI primer set served for first-round RT-PCR of the TCR CDR3. MiXCR, run by TCRdb on the multiplex PCR reads, gives a single entry per CDR3 protein. In the table there are roughly 580,000 distinct CDR3 sequences, approximately 15% of which are singletons. Sample: blood. Receptors were obtained from a woman under 40 with Graves' hyperthyroidism that later progressed to Graves' ophthalmopathy.

This clonotype occurred many times. The chain is built from TRBV12-3 or TRBV12-4 and TRBJ2-7; D is unresolved. The ends were cut back, 0 bases at V and 0 bases at J, with 6 bases in the middle. The CDR3 length is 14 residues. The CDR3 bases are TGTGCCAGCAGTTTAGCCCAGATCTCCTACGAGCAGTACTTC. Its protein is CASSLAQISYEQYF.

V and J are TRBV6-1 and TRBJ2-1; D might be TRBD1 or TRBD2, each matching 5 bases. Germline V lookup: CDR1 MNHNS, CDR2 SASEGT. V was pared by 0 bases and J by 2 bases, with 11 bases between. This CDR3 has 16 amino acids. CDR3 bases: TGTGCCAGCAGTGAAGCCCCGAGGGGCCCCTACAATGAGCAGTTCTTC. Its translation is CASSEAPRGPYNEQFF.

This clonotype was seen at least ten times. The chain joins TRBV19 to TRBJ2-5; 9 nucleotides line up with TRBD1. Losses at the gene ends were 8 bases for V and 2 bases for J; bases not matched to a gene: 3. The CDR3 is 13 residues long. Looked up from germline, CDR1 is LNHDA and CDR2 is SQIVND (reference sequence). CDR3 bases: TGTGCCAGTGGCGGGACAGGGCAAGAGACCCAGTACTTC. It encodes CASGGTGQETQYF.

The V gene is TRBV7-8, the J gene TRBJ2-7, with D uncertain. CDR3 size: 14 residues. Between the trimmed V and J ends, which lost 1 base and 4 bases, there was a span of 11 bases. The germline gives CDR1 SGHVS, CDR2 FQNEAQ. CDR3 in amino acids: CASSLGTALYEQYF. The CDR3 DNA sequence: TGTGCCAGCAGCTTAGGGACCGCTCTTTACGAGCAGTACTTC.

In its sample, this clonotype was seen a few times. This chain links TRBV4-1 with TRBJ1-1; D is possibly TRBD1 (6 bases). V was clipped by 3 bases and J by 7 bases, with 18 bases between them. This CDR3 spans 15 amino acids. Germline lookup yields CDR1 MGHRA and CDR2 YSYEKL. CDR3 in DNA: TGCGCCAGCAGCCAGGTATCGGGGGGCATAGTTGAAGCTTTCTTT. Its translation is CASSQVSGGIVEAFF.

There are many counts of this clonotype. This chain joins TRBV11-3 and TRBJ1-1; D may be TRBD1 (6 bases). The CDR3 is made up of 14 amino acids. Germline V gives CDR1 SGHNT, CDR2 YENEEA. Trimming cost V 4 bases and J 1 base, with 10 bases left between them. In nucleotides, the CDR3 is TGTGCCAGCAGCTACGGACAGAGGAACACTGAAGCTTTCTTT. This gives the protein CASSYGQRNTEAFF.

This clonotype was seen at least ten times. V gene TRBV30 combines with J gene TRBJ2-3, with D unresolved. The CDR3 loop spans 15 amino acids. Looked up from germline, CDR1 is GTSNPN and CDR2 is SVGIG (reference sequence). Trimming pared 8 bases from V and 2 bases from J, leaving 20 bases between. The CDR3: CARGPMTETTDTQYF. CDR3 nucleotides: TGTGCCCGTGGACCGATGACCGAGACCACAGATACGCAGTATTTT.

In this sample, this clonotype turned up many times. The V call is TRBV2, the J call TRBJ2-1; 7 bases line up with TRBD1. Germline V gene sequence: CDR1 SNHLY, CDR2 FYNNEI. V was pared by 6 bases and J by 4 bases, with 6 bases of the junction left unmatched. The CDR3 spans 14 residues. For the CDR3, the DNA is TGTGCCAGCAGGGACGGGACAGCTTACAATGAGCAGTTCTTC. Amino acids: CASRDGTAYNEQFF.

This clonotype was recorded at least ten times. The CDR3 reads CASGGGNYNEQFF. CDR3 in DNA: TGTGCCAGCGGCGGCGGAAATTACAATGAGCAGTTCTTC. The chain combines TRBV28 with TRBJ2-1; D remains ambiguous. CDR1 is MDHEN, CDR2 SYDVKM, per germline. This CDR3 has 13 amino acids. V lost 8 bases to trimming and J lost 4 bases, with 12 bases between them.

The chain's CDR3 is CASSAQPDWNTIYF. The CDR3 DNA follows: TGTGCCAGCAGTGCCCAGCCCGACTGGAACACCATATATTTT. The chain links TRBV2 to TRBJ1-3; D is ambiguous. This CDR3 has 14 residues. The germline gives CDR1 SNHLY, CDR2 FYNNEI. V was cut by 4 bases and J by 7 bases, with 14 bases left in between.

This clonotype was counted at least ten times. The chain combines TRBV2 with TRBJ2-1, with D possibly matching TRBD2 (6 bases). With 1 base removed from V and 1 base from J, the gap between germline ends came to 11 bases. Germline-derived CDR1 and CDR2 are SNHLY and FYNNEI. This CDR3 is built from 16 residues. CDR3: CASSEEDGSSYNEQFF. DNA of the CDR3: TGTGCCAGCAGTGAAGAGGACGGGAGTTCCTACAATGAGCAGTTCTTC.

This clonotype has ten or more counts. The germline gene is not matched at one end of the junction; a read error may be the cause. The chain recombines TRBV28 with TRBJ1-2; possible D gene TRBD1, 5 bases. Germline V gives CDR1 MDHEN, CDR2 SYDVKM. The CDR3 loop spans 14 amino acids. This CDR3 is CASTLGQGDYGYTF. CDR3 DNA: TGTGCCAGCACTTTAGGCCAGGGTGACTATGGCTACACCTTC.

This clonotype was observed at least ten times. The CDR3 is CSARSPGWFQPQHF. The CDR3 DNA follows: TGCAGTGCTAGATCCCCAGGGTGGTTTCAGCCCCAGCATTTT. The chain joins TRBV20-1 to TRBJ1-5, with a possible D match to TRBD1 (5 bases). Germline assignment: CDR1 DFQATT and CDR2 SNEGSKA (reference sequence). The CDR3 runs 14 residues. V lost 2 bases and J lost 6, with 14 bases in between.

Points on this clonotype: This may arise from a read error, as a much more abundant clone is one base away. This chain connects TRBV30 to TRBJ2-6; D is unclear. The CDR3 length is 14 residues. V lost 4 bases to trimming and J lost 2 bases, with 9 bases between them. Germline loops: CDR1 GTSNPN, CDR2 SVGIG (reference sequence). In nucleotides, the CDR3 is TGTGCCTGGACCAAAGGGACTGGGGCCAACGTCCTGACTTTC. This encodes CAWTKGTGANVLTF.

This clonotype occurred many times. The chain employs TRBV7-8 and TRBJ1-4; TRBD1 agrees at 9 bases. Per the germline V gene, CDR1 is SGHVS and CDR2 is FQNEAQ. The V and J ends lost 5 bases and 6 bases, in that order; junction bases with no gene match: 13. CDR3 length: 17 residues. The DNA of the CDR3 is TGTGCCAGCAGCCAACGAGAGGGGACAGGGAGAGATGAAAAACTGTTTTTT. This gives the protein CASSQREGTGRDEKLFF.

The chain has TRBV6-1 and TRBJ1-1; TRBD1 aligns across 10 bases. This CDR3 spans 14 amino acids. Unmatched junction bases numbered 6, after V lost 6 bases and J lost 5 bases. Germline values: CDR1 MNHNS, CDR2 SASEGT. CDR3 residues: CASRGGQGETEAFF. CDR3 bases: TGTGCCAGCAGAGGTGGACAGGGGGAGACTGAAGCTTTCTTT.

V and J are TRBV6-2 or TRBV6-3 and TRBJ1-4, with TRBD1 as a possible D gene (5 bases). Trimming removed 7 bases at V and 12 bases at J, with 24 bases between. CDR1 MNHEY and CDR2 SVGEGT come from the germline V gene. The CDR3 covers 15 residues. CDR3 sequence: CASTGDSGPFGELFF. As DNA, the CDR3 is TGTGCCAGCACCGGGGACTCGGGACCTTTTGGTGAACTGTTTTTT.

This chain uses TRBV4-1 with TRBJ2-7; tentatively, D is TRBD1 or TRBD2 (6 bases each). Germline assignment: CDR1 MGHRA and CDR2 YSYEKL. Trimming took 3 bases from V and 4 from J, leaving 19 bases between them. CDR3 size: 16 residues. CDR3 sequence reads: CASSHSTGTPLYEQYF. CDR3 DNA sequence: TGCGCCAGCAGCCATTCAACAGGGACTCCCTTATACGAGCAGTACTTC.

The chain uses TRBV30 and TRBJ1-1, with 9 positions matching TRBD1. Germline V CDR1 and CDR2: GTSNPN, SVGIG (reference sequence). This CDR3 region has 18 residues. Germline trimming cut 4 bases from V and 1 base from J; bases unmatched to any gene: 16. The CDR3 nucleotides read TGTGCCTGGAAAAGTAAGGGACAGGGTATGGGGAAGAACACTGAAGCTTTCTTT. Translation: CAWKSKGQGMGKNTEAFF.

This chain uses TRBV6-1 with TRBJ2-1, with 8 bases identical to TRBD1. The germline V gene encodes CDR1 MNHNS and CDR2 SASEGT. The CDR3 is 15 residues long. The trim removed 6 bases at V and 4 bases at J, leaving 8 bases unmatched. The CDR3: CASSPGTGQYNEQFF. CDR3 bases: TGTGCCAGCAGCCCCGGGACAGGACAGTACAATGAGCAGTTCTTC.

Notes on this clonotype: A much larger clone lies a single base off, so this may be a read error. This sequence joins TRBV30 and TRBJ2-7, with D possibly being TRBD2 (5 bases). The CDR3 loop spans 13 amino acids. V was clipped by 0 bases and J by 7 bases, with 13 bases between them. Germline assignment: CDR1 GTSNPN and CDR2 SVGIG (reference sequence). This chain's CDR3 is CAWSVLSQREQYF. The CDR3 nucleotides are TGTGCCTGGAGTGTTCTTTCCCAGCGGGAGCAGTACTTC.